A selection of T cell receptor beta chains follows, all from one sample in a study of blood T cell repertoires in COVID-19. The assay was immunoSEQ multiplex PCR, and TCRdb's table has in-frame clones only and misses some. The sample has over 200,000 clones; about 90% are singletons. The sample taken for sequencing was peripheral blood. These receptors came from a man aged 35-49 years with active or convalescent COVID-19. The CDR3 runs from the conserved cysteine through the conserved F or W. Fields, in order: V gene, J gene, D gene, clone size, CDR3 DNA, CDR3 protein. D genes are given only for firm matches. Rows may omit the clone size; those that give it use once, few, many or a size class.

>TRBV27|TRBJ1-2|TRBD1|NA
TGTGCCAGCAGCCCTTGGGACAGGGGCTATGGCTACACCTTC
CASSPWDRGYGYTF
>TRBV4-2|TRBJ1-1|NA|NA
TGTGCCAGCAGCCCCCGGGACGGGGGGAACACTGAAGCTTTCTTT
CASSPRDGGNTEAFF
>TRBV28|TRBJ1-5|TRBD1|NA
TGTGCCAGCAGCTCAGGGGGGCCTTATCAGCCCCAGCATTTT
CASSSGGPYQPQHF
>TRBV19|TRBJ1-1|NA|NA
TGTGCCAGTAGTATGGGGGCCGGATTGGAAGCTTTCTTT
CASSMGAGLEAFF
>TRBV7-9|TRBJ2-7|NA|NA
TGTGCCAGCAGCACTACCACCTACGAGCAGTACTTC
CASSTTTYEQYF
>TRBV12-3/TRBV12-4|TRBJ2-7|NA|NA
TGTGCCAGCATCCCGAGGATAATTTACGAGCAGTACTTC
CASIPRIIYEQYF
>TRBV5-4|TRBJ1-2|TRBD1|NA
TGTGCCAGCAGCGCGGGACAGGAGGGGGCATATGGCTACACCTTC
CASSAGQEGAYGYTF
>TRBV2|TRBJ1-2|NA|NA
TGTGCCAGCAGTGAATGGGGGGGGTCTAACTATGGCTACACCTTC
CASSEWGGSNYGYTF
>TRBV5-1|TRBJ1-4|NA|once
TGCGCCAGCAGCTTGGTTGGAGGGTTCGACGAAAAACTGTTTTTT
CASSLVGGFDEKLFF
>TRBV6-1|TRBJ1-4|NA|NA
TGTGCCAGCAGTGAAGATCTTCCGTCCGGAAAACTGTTTTTT
CASSEDLPSGKLFF
>TRBV10-2|TRBJ2-7|TRBD1|NA
TGCGCCAGCACCCCACTCACAGGGGGAGGCGAGCAGTACTTC
CASTPLTGGGEQYF
>TRBV5-3|TRBJ1-4|NA|NA
TGTGCCAGAAGCAGGGGCCTAGAAGGCGAAAAACTGTTTTTT
CARSRGLEGEKLFF
>TRBV12-3/TRBV12-4|TRBJ2-7|NA|NA
TGTGCCAGCACCCTCGACAGGAACTACGAGCAGTACTTC
CASTLDRNYEQYF
>TRBV7-6|TRBJ1-3|NA|NA
TGTGCCAGCAGCTTAGGCCAGCCCGGGTTCGGAAACACCATATATTTT
CASSLGQPGFGNTIYF
>TRBV6-5|TRBJ2-3|NA|NA
TGTGCCAGCAGCAGAAGACGGGAGAGCACAGATACGCAGTATTTT
CASSRRRESTDTQYF